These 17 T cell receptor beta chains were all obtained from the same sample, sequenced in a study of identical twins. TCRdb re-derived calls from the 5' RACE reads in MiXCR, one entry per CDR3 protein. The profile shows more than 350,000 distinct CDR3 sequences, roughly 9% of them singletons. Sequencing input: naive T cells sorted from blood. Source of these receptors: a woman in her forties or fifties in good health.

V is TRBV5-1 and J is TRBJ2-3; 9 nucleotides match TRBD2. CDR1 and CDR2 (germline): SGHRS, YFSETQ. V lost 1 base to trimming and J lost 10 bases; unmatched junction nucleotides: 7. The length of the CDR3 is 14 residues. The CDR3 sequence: CASSLLASGEPQYF. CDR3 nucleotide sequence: TGCGCCAGCAGCTTGTTGGCTAGCGGGGAACCGCAGTATTTT.

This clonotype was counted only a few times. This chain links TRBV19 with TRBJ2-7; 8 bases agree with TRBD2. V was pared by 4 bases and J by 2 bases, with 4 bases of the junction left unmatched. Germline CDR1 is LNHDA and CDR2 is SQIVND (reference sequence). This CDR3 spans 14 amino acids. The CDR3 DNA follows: TGTGCCAGTAGTAACCCGGGACTAGCCTACGAGCAGTACTTC. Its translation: CASSNPGLAYEQYF.

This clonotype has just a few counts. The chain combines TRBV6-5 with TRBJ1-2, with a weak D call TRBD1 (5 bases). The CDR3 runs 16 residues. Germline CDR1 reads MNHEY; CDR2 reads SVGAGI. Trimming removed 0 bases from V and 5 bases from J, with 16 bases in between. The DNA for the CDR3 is TGTGCCAGCAGTTACTCGGGCCGGGACGCTCTATATGGCTACACCTTC. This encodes CASSYSGRDALYGYTF.

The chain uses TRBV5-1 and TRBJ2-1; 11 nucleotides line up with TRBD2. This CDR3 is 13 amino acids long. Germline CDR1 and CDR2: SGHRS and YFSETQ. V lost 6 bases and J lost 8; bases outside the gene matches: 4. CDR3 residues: CASTLAGGYEQFF. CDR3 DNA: TGCGCCAGCACCCTAGCGGGAGGTTATGAGCAGTTCTTC.

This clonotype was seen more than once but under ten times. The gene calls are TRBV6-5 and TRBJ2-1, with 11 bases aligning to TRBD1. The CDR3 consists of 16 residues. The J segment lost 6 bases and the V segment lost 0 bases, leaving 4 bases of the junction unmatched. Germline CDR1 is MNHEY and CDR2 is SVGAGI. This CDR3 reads CASSYSKGTGGNEQFF. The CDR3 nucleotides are TGTGCCAGCAGTTACTCGAAGGGGACAGGGGGCAATGAGCAGTTCTTC.

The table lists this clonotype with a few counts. CDR3 in amino acids: CASSQPTSGLYNEQFF. The CDR3 nucleotides read TGCGCCAGCAGCCAACCTACTAGCGGACTATACAATGAGCAGTTCTTC. The J gene is TRBJ2-1, the V gene TRBV4-1, with 8 positions matching TRBD2. Germline CDR1 and CDR2: MGHRA and YSYEKL. This CDR3 comprises 16 residues. The ends lost 2 bases at V and 4 bases at J; junction bases unmatched: 7.

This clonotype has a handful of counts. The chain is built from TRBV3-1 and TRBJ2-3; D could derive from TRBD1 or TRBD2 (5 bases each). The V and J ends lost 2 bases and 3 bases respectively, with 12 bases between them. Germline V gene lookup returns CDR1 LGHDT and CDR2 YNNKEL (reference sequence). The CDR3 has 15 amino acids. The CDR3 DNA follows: TGTGCCAGCAGCCAACGAGGGGTAAAGACAGATACGCAGTATTTT. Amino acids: CASSQRGVKTDTQYF.

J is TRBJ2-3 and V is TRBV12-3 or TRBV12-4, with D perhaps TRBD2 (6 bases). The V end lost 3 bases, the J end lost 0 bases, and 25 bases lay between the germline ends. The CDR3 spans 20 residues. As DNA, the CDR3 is TGTGCCAGCAGTTTCCCCAGCCGGGGGACGAGGGCTTCTAGCACAGATACGCAGTATTTT. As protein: CASSFPSRGTRASSTDTQYF.

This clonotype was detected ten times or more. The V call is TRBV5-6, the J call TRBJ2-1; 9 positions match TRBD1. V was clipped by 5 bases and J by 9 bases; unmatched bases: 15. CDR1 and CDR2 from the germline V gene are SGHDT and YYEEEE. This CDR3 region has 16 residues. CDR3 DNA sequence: TGTGCCAGCAGACACGACAGGGGGGCCCGGGTCAGTGAGCAGTTCTTC. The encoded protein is CASRHDRGARVSEQFF. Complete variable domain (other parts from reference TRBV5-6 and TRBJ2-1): DAGVTQSPTHLIKTRGQQVTLRCSPKSGHDTVSWYQQALGQGPQFIFQYYEEEERQRGNFPDRFSGHQFPNYSSELNVNALLLGDSALYLCASRHDRGARVSEQFFGPGTRLTVL.

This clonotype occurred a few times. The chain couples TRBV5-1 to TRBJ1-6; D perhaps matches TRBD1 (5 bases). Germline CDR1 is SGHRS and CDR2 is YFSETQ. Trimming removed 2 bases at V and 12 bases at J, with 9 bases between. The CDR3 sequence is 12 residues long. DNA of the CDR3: TGCGCCAGCAGCTTAGACAGTGGACCCCTCCACTTT. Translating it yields CASSLDSGPLHF.

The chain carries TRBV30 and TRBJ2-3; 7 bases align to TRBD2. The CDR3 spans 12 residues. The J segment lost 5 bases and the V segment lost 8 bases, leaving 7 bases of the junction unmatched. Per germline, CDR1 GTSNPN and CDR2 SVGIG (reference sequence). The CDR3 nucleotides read TGTGCCCTAACCCCGGGGGGAGATACGCAGTATTTT. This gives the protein CALTPGGDTQYF.

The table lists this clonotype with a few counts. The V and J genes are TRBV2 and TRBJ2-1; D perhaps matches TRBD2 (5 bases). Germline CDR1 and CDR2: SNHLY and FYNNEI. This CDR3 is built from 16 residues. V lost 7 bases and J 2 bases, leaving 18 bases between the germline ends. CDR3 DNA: TGTGCCAGCATGTACCCCGGGGAGTCCCCCTACAATGAGCAGTTCTTC. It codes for CASMYPGESPYNEQFF. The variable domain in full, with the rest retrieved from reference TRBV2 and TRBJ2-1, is EPEVTQTPSHQVTQMGQEVILRCVPISNHLYFYWYRQILGQKVEFLVSFYNNEISEKSEIFDDQFSVERPDGSNFTLKIRSTKLEDSAMYFCASMYPGESPYNEQFFGPGTRLTVL.

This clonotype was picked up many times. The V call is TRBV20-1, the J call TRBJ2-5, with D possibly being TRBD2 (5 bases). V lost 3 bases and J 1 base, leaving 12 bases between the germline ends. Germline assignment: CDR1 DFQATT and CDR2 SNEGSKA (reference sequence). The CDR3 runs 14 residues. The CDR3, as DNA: TGCAGTGCTAGCTTGGGAGCGTTCCAAGAGACCCAGTACTTC. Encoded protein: CSASLGAFQETQYF.

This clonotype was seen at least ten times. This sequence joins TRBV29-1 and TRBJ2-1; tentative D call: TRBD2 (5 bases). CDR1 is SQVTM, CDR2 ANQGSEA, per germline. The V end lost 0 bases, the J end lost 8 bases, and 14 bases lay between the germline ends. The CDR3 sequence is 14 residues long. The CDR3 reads CSVEETRGYDEQFF. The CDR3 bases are TGCAGCGTTGAAGAAACAAGAGGGTACGATGAGCAGTTCTTC.

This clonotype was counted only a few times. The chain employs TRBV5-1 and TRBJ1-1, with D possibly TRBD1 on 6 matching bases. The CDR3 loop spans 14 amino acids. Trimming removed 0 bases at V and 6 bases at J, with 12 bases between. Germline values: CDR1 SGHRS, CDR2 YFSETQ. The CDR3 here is CASSLAQGGSEAFF. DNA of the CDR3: TGCGCCAGCAGCTTGGCACAGGGCGGTTCTGAAGCTTTCTTT.

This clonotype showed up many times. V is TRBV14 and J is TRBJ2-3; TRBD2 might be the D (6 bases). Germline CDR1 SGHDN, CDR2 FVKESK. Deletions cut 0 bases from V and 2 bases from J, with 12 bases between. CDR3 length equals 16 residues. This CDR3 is CASSQERRGPTDTQYF. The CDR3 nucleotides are TGTGCCAGCAGCCAAGAGCGGCGGGGTCCCACAGATACGCAGTATTTT.

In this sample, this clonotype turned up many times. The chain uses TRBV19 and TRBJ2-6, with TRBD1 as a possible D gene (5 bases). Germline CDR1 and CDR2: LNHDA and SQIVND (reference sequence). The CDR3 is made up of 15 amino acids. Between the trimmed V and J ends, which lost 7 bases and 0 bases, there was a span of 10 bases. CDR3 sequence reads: CASTPQGSGANVLTF. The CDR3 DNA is TGTGCCAGTACCCCTCAGGGCTCTGGGGCCAACGTCCTGACTTTC.